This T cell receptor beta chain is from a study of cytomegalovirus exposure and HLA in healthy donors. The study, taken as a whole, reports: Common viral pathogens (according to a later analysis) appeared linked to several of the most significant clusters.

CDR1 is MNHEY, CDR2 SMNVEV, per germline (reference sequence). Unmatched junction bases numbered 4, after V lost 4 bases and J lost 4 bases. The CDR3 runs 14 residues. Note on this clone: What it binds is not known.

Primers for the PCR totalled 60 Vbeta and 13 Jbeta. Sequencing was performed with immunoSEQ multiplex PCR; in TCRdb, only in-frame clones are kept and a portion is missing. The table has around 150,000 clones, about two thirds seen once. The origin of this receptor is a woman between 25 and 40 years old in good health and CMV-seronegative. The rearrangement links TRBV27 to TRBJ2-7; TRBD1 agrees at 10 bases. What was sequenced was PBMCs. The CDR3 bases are TGTGCCAGCAGTTCCCGGGACAGGGGTTACGAGCAGTACTTC. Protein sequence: CASSSRDRGYEQYF.